The present T cell receptor beta chain was sequenced within a study of T cells in Graves' hyperthyroidism and ophthalmopathy. Turning to this clonotype: Its antigen is not identified.

The V gene's germline CDR1 is WSHSY and CDR2 SAAADI. This CDR3 spans 14 amino acids. Trimming cost V 8 bases and J 7 bases, with 15 bases left between them. Notes on the study in general: Separating ophthalmopathy from stable hyperthyroidism was achieved by a 13 V-J model.

The CDR3 regions of TCR beta were amplified from RNA transcripts. TCR CDR3 underwent first-round RT-PCR with the HTBI primer set. TCRdb recomputed calls from the multiplex PCR reads with MiXCR, one row per CDR3 protein. Of some 600,000 distinct CDR3 sequences in the sample, 46% were seen once. Sequenced: peripheral blood or thyroid tissue (not recorded which). V gene TRBV10-2 combines with J gene TRBJ1-6, with D possibly being TRBD1 (5 bases). The receptor's source is a woman aged 18-29 years with Graves' hyperthyroidism. The CDR3 sequence is CASWGLGHNSPLHF. The CDR3 DNA reads as TGCGCCAGCTGGGGTCTAGGACACAATTCACCCCTCCACTTT.